This TCR beta chain was identified in a study of PD-1 blockade in classical Hodgkin lymphoma. Points from the study as a whole: Newly diagnosed patients reportedly had lower baseline TCR diversity than healthy donors.

All trial patients relapsed after autologous stem cell transplantation. In the case of this clone: Its target is not known.

Trimming at V came to 5 bases and at J to 5 bases, leaving 7 bases not matched to a gene. CDR1 and CDR2 from the germline V gene are KGHSH and LQKENI. The CDR3 length is 14 residues. The repertoire was sequenced with immunoSEQ multiplex PCR; TCRdb's copy has only in-frame clones and lacks some. Seen here are 40,000 to 45,000 clones, around two thirds observed once, and the top ten hold less than 4%. V usage is TRBV18 and J usage is TRBJ2-7; the match to TRBD1 covers 9 bases. This sequence originates from a human donor with classical Hodgkin lymphoma. Here the sequenced sample was peripheral blood mononuclear cells (PBMCs), taken at baseline. CDR3 DNA sequence: TGTGCCAGCTCATTCCGGGACAGGGACCACGAGCAGTACTTC. Its protein product is CASSFRDRDHEQYF. Full variable domain (rest looked up from reference TRBV18 and TRBJ2-7): NAGVMQNPRHLVRRRGQEARLRCSPMKGHSHVYWYRQLPEEGLKFMVYLQKENIIDESGMPKERFSAEFPKEGPSILRIQQVVRGDSAAYFCASSFRDRDHEQYFGPGTRLTVT.